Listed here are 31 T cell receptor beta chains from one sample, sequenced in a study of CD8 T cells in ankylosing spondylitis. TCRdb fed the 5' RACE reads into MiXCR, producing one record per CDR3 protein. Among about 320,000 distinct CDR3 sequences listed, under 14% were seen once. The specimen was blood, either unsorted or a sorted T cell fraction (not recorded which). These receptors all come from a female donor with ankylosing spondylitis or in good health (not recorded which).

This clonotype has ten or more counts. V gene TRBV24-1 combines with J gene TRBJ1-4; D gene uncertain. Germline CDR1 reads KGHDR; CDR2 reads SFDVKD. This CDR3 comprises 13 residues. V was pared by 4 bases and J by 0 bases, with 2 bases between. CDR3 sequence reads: CATSEATNEKLFF. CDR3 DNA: TGTGCCACCAGTGAAGCAACTAATGAAAAACTGTTTTTT.

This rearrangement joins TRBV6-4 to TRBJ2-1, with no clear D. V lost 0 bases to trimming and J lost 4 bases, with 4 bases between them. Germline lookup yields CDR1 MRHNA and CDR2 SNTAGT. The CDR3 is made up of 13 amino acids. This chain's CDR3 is CASSDSIYNEQFF. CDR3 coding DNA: TGTGCCAGCAGTGACTCGATTTACAATGAGCAGTTCTTC.

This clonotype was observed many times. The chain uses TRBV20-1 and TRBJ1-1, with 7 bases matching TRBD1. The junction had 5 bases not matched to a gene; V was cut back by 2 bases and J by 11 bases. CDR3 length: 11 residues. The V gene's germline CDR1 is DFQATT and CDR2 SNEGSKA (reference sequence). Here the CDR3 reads CSARSPGGAFF. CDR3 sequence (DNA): TGCAGTGCTAGATCTCCAGGGGGGGCTTTCTTT.

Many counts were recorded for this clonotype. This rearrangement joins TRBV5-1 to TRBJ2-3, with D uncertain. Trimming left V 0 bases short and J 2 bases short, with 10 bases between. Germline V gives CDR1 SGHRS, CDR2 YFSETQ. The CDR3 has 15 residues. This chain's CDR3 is CASSLASVNTDTQYF. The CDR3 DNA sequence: TGCGCCAGCAGCTTGGCCTCTGTAAACACAGATACGCAGTATTTT.

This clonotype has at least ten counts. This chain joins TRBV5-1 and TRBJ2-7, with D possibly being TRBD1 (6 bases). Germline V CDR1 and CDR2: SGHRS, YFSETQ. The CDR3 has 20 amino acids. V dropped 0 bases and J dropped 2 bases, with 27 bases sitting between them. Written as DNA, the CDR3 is TGCGCCAGCAGCTTGGAAAATCGCTCGCCCGACAGGCGCCCTCCCTACGAGCAGTACTTC. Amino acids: CASSLENRSPDRRPPYEQYF.

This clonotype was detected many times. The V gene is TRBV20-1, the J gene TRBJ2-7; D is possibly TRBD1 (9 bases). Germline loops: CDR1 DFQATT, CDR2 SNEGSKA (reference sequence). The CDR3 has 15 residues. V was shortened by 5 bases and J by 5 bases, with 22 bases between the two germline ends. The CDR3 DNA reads TGCAGTGCTCCCCGGGGGGGACAGGGAATACACGAGCAGTACTTC. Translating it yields CSAPRGGQGIHEQYF.

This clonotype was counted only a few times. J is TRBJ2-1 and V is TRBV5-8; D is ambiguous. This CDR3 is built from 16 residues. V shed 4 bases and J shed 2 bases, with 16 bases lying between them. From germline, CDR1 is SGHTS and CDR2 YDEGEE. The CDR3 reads CASSTGRSKTYNEQFF. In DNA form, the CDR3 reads TGTGCCAGCAGCACCGGGCGCTCCAAGACCTACAATGAGCAGTTCTTC.

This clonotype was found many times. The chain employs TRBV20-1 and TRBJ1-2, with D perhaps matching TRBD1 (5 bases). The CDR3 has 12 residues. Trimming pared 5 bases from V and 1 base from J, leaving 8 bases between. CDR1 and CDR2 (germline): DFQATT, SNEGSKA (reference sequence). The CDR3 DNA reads TGCAGTGCTGATGACAGTAACTATGGCTACACCTTC. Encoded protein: CSADDSNYGYTF.

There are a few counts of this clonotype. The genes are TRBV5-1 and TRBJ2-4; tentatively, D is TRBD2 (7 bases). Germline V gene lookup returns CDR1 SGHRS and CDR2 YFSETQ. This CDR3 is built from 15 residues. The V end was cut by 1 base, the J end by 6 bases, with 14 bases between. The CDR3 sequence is CASSLSGGPPNIQYF. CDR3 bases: TGCGCCAGCAGCTTGTCGGGGGGCCCTCCAAACATTCAGTACTTC.

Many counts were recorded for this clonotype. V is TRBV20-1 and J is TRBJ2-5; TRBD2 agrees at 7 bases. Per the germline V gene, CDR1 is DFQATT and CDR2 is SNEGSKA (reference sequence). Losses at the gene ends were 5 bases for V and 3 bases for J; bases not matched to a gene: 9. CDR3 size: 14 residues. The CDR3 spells CSAPPGLLKETQYF. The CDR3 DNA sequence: TGCAGTGCTCCTCCGGGACTACTAAAAGAGACCCAGTACTTC.

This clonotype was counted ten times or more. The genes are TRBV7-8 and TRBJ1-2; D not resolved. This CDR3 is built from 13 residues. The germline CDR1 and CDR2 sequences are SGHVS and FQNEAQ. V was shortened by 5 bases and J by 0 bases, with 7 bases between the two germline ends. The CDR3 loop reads CASSPSPNYGYTF. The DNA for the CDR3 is TGTGCCAGCAGCCCGTCCCCTAACTATGGCTACACCTTC.

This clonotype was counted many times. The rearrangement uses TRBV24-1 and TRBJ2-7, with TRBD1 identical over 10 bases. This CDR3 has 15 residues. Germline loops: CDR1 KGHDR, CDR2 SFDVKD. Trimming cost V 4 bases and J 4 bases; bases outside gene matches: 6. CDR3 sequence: CATSDAGQGLYEQYF. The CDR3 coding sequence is TGTGCCACCAGTGACGCGGGACAGGGGCTTTACGAGCAGTACTTC.

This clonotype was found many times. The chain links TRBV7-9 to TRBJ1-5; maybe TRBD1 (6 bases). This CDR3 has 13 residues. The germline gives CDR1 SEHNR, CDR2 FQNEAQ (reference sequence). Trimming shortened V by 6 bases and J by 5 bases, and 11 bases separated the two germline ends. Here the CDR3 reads CASSSQGDQPQHF. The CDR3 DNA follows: TGTGCCAGCAGTTCACAGGGTGATCAGCCCCAGCATTTT.

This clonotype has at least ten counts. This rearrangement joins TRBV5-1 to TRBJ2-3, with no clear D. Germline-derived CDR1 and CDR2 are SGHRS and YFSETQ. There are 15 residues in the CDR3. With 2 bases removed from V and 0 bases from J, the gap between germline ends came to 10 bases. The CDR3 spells CASSFGPVSTDTQYF. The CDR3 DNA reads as TGCGCCAGCAGCTTCGGCCCGGTGAGCACAGATACGCAGTATTTT.

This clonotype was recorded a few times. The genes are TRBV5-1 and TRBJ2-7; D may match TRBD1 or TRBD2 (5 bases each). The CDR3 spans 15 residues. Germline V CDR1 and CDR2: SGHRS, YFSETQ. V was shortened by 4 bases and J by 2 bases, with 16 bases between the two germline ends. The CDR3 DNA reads TGCGCCAGCAGCCACTCTAGCTTGGGACCCTACGAGCAGTACTTC. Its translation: CASSHSSLGPYEQYF.

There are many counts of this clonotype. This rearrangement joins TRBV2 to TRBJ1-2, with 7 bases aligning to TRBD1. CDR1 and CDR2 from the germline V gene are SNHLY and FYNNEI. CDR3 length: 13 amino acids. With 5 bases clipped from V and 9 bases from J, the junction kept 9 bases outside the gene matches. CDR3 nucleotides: TGTGCCAGCAGTCTGGGACAGATAAGCCGCTACACCTTC. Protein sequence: CASSLGQISRYTF.

CDR3 sequence reads: CSATLLAFTYNEQFF. CDR3 nucleotide sequence: TGCAGTGCTACCTTACTAGCGTTTACCTACAATGAGCAGTTCTTC. The rearrangement uses TRBV20-1 and TRBJ2-1; 7 positions match TRBD2. Looked up from germline, CDR1 is DFQATT and CDR2 is SNEGSKA (reference sequence). V shed 4 bases and J 2 bases; nucleotides not matched to a gene: 8. The CDR3 runs 15 residues.

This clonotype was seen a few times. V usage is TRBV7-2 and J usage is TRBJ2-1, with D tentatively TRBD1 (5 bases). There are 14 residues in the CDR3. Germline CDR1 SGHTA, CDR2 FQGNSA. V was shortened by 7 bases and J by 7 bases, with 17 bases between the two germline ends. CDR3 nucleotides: TGTGCCAGCAAGCAACACGGTCCAGGGAATGAGCAGTTCTTC. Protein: CASKQHGPGNEQFF.

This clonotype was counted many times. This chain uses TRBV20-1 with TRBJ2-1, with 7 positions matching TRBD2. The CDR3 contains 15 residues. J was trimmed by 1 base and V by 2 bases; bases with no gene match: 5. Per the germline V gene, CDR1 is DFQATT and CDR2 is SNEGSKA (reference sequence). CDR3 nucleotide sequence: TGCAGTGCTAGACCTCTAGCGGAATCCTACAATGAGCAGTTCTTC. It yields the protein CSARPLAESYNEQFF.

The CDR3 DNA sequence: TGCGCCAGCAGCTTGGTCCAGTTAGCAACTAATGAAAAACTGTTTTTT. Translation: CASSLVQLATNEKLFF. The J gene is TRBJ1-4, the V gene TRBV5-1; D not resolved. The CDR3 is 16 amino acids. V lost 0 bases, J lost 0 bases, and 9 bases lay in between. CDR1 and CDR2 from the germline V gene are SGHRS and YFSETQ.

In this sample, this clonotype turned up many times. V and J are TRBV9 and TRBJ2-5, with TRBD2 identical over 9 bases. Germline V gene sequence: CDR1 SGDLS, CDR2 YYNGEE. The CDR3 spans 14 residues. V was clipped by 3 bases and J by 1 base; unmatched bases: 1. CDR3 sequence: CASSATSGQETQYF. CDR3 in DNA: TGTGCCAGCAGCGCGACTAGCGGCCAAGAGACCCAGTACTTC. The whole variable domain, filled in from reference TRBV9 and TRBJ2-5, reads DSGVTQTPKHLITATGQRVTLRCSPRSGDLSVYWYQQSLDQGLQFLIQYYNGEERAKGNILERFSAQQFPDLHSELNLSSLELGDSALYFCASSATSGQETQYFGPGTRLLVL.

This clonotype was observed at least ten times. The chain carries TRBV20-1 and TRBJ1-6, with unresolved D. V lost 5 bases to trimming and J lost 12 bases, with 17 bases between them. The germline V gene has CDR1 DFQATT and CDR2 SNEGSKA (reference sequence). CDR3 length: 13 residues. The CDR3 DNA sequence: TGCAGTGCTCCACTTGACATCCTCGAACCCCTCCACTTT. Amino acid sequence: CSAPLDILEPLHF.

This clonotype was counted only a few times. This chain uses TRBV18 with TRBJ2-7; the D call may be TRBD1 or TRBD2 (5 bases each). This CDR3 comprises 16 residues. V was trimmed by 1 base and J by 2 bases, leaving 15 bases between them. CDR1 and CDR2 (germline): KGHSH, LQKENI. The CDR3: CASSPQFGTGTYEQYF. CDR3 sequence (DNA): TGTGCCAGCTCACCACAGTTCGGGACGGGAACCTACGAGCAGTACTTC.

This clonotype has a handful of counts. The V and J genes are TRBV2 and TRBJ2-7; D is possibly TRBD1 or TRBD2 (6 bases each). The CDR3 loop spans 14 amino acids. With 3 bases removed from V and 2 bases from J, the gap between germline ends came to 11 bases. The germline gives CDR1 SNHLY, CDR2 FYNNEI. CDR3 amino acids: CASSDSRGAYEQYF. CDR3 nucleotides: TGTGCCAGCAGTGACTCAAGGGGGGCCTACGAGCAGTACTTC. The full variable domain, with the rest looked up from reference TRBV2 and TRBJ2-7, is EPEVTQTPSHQVTQMGQEVILRCVPISNHLYFYWYRQILGQKVEFLVSFYNNEISEKSEIFDDQFSVERPDGSNFTLKIRSTKLEDSAMYFCASSDSRGAYEQYFGPGTRLTVT.

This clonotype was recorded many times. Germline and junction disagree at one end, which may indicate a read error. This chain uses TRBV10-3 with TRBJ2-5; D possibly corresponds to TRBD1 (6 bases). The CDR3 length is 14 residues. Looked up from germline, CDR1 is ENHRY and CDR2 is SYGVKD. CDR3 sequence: CAISEGGNQETQYF. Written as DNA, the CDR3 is TGTGCCATCAGTGAAGGGGGAAACCAGGAGACCCAGTACTTC.

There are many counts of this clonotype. The CDR3 DNA follows: TGCGCCAGCAGCCAAGTGGGGACAGGGGGCAATCAGCCCCAGCATTTT. Its protein product is CASSQVGTGGNQPQHF. The chain combines TRBV4-3 with TRBJ1-5; 10 nucleotides line up with TRBD1. Losses at the gene ends were 1 base for V and 2 bases for J; bases not matched to a gene: 2. The length of the CDR3 is 16 residues. CDR1 is LGHNA, CDR2 YSLEER, per germline.

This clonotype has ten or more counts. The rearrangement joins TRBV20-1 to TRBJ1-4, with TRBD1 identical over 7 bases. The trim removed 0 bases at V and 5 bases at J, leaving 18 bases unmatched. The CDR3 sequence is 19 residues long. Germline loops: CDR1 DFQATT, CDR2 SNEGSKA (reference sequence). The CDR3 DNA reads TGCAGTGCTAGAGATCTTATTTGGGGGACAGCAACCAAAAATGAAAAACTGTTTTTT. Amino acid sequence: CSARDLIWGTATKNEKLFF.

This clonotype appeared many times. The CDR3 nucleotides read TGCAGTGCTAGACCGACGGAAGGCTCCTACAATGAGCAGTTCTTC. Protein product: CSARPTEGSYNEQFF. The rearrangement uses TRBV20-1 and TRBJ2-1; D not certain. CDR1 and CDR2 from the germline V gene are DFQATT and SNEGSKA (reference sequence). Trimming pared 2 bases from V and 0 bases from J, leaving 11 bases between. This CDR3 has 15 amino acids.

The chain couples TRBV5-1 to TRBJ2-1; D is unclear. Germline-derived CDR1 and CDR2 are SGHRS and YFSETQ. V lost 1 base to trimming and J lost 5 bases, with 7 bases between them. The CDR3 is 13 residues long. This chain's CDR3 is CASSLNTHNEQFF. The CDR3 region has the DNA TGCGCCAGCAGCTTGAACACCCACAATGAGCAGTTCTTC.

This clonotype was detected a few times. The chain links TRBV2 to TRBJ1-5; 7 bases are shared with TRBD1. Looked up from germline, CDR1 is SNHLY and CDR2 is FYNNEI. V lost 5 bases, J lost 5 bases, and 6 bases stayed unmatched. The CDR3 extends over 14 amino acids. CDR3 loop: CASSPRDRHQPQHF. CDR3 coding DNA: TGTGCCAGCAGTCCCCGGGACAGACATCAGCCCCAGCATTTT. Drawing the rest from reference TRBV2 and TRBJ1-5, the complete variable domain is EPEVTQTPSHQVTQMGQEVILRCVPISNHLYFYWYRQILGQKVEFLVSFYNNEISEKSEIFDDQFSVERPDGSNFTLKIRSTKLEDSAMYFCASSPRDRHQPQHFGDGTRLSIL.

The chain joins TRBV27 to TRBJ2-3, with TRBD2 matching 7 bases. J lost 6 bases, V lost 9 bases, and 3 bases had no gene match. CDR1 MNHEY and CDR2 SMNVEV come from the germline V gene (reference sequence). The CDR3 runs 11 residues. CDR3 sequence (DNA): TGTGCCAGTTGGGAGGGTGATACGCAGTATTTT. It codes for CASWEGDTQYF.